The clone carrying this T cell receptor beta chain has a single count. Repertoires were generated with immunoSEQ multiplex PCR, while TCRdb's copy carries only in-frame clones and drops some. In the table there are millions of clones, 85% to 95% of which are singletons. V trimming: 2 bases; J trimming: 0 bases; junction bases outside the gene matches: 7. This CDR3 comprises 17 residues. CDR1 is MNHEY and CDR2 is SMNVEV in the germline V gene (reference sequence). This entry comes from a study of shared clonotypes between healthy human individuals. V gene TRBV27 combines with J gene TRBJ2-4, with 7 bases lining up with TRBD1. The specimen sequenced was naive CD4+ T cells sorted from blood. The sample's subset: CD45RA+ positively selected. This sequence was found in a young man in good health. The chain's CDR3 is CASSLEGQALAKNIQYF. CDR3 nucleotides: TGTGCCAGCAGTTTAGAAGGACAGGCGCTAGCCAAAAACATTCAGTACTTC.